This T cell receptor beta chain was sequenced in a study of cytomegalovirus exposure and HLA in healthy donors. Study summary: A previous analysis identified approximately 110 million unique TCR beta sequences derived from around 200 million T cells. Genotyping showed about 80% of some 400 donors falling in the Caucasian-associated ancestry cluster. Broader study findings: A later analysis associated 16,951 TCR beta sequences with HLA alleles at a 0.05 false discovery rate. The study reported that TCR beta sequences accurately predicted HLA-A and HLA-B alleles in most subjects.

With respect to this clone: Its specificity is not known.

A multiplex PCR was run with 60 Vbeta primers and 13 Jbeta primers. Assay used: immunoSEQ multiplex PCR; TCRdb lists only in-frame clones, some missing. The sample yields 75,000 to 100,000 clones, more than 60% seen once. Germline values: CDR1 SEHNR, CDR2 FQNEAQ (reference sequence). CDR3 length equals 14 residues. The V gene end was trimmed by 6 bases and the J gene end by 2 bases; junction bases not matched to a gene: 1. This chain connects TRBV7-9 to TRBJ2-2; 9 bases fit TRBD2. Material: PBMCs. This TCR was recovered from a man aged 18 to 29 in good health and CMV-seropositive. The CDR3 DNA is TGTGCCAGCAGTAGCGGGGGTAACACCGGGGAGCTGTTTTTT. It yields the protein CASSSGGNTGELFF. The full variable domain, with the rest looked up from reference TRBV7-9 and TRBJ2-2, is DTGVSQNPRHKITKRGQNVTFRCDPISEHNRLYWYRQTLGQGPEFLTYFQNEAQLEKSRLLSDRFSAERPKGSFSTLEIQRTEQGDSAMYLCASSSGGNTGELFFGEGSRLTVL.